Detailed here is one T cell receptor (beta chain). TCRdb's table, derived via immunoSEQ multiplex PCR, lists solely in-frame clones and lacks some. The profile shows some 190,000 clones, approximately 90% of them singletons. The record originates from a study of blood T cell repertoires in COVID-19. Study summary: Specimens from acute and convalescent COVID-19 originated in the United States, Italy and Spain.

CDR1 SGHRS and CDR2 YFSETQ come from the germline V gene. V was shortened by 0 bases and J by 2 bases, with 9 bases between the two germline ends. This CDR3 spans 14 amino acids. The V gene is TRBV5-1, the J gene TRBJ2-7; weak D call: TRBD2 (5 bases). The clonotype was recovered from a human donor in a cohort sampled during active COVID-19. Sequenced sample: peripheral blood. The CDR3 sequence: CASSLAGITYEQYF. DNA for the CDR3: TGCGCCAGCAGCTTGGCGGGGATTACCTACGAGCAGTACTTC.